The 21 T cell receptor beta chains listed next were all sequenced from one sample in a study of immune evolution from preneoplasia to lung adenocarcinoma. Repertoires were generated with immunoSEQ multiplex PCR, while TCRdb's copy carries only in-frame clones and drops some. Altogether about 3,500 clones are present, roughly 72% being singletons, with the ten largest covering around 9.1%. Sequencing was done on a sample of FFPE minimally invasive lung adenocarcinoma tissue. The receptors originated from a person between 60 and 80 years old with lung adenocarcinoma.

The CDR3 loop is CASSSRPDSPLHF. DNA for the CDR3: TGTGCCAGCAGCTCGCGTCCGGATTCACCCCTCCACTTT. V usage is TRBV6-4 and J usage is TRBJ1-6; D gene unclear. Germline V gene sequence: CDR1 MRHNA, CDR2 SNTAGT. This CDR3 has 13 residues. V was clipped by 6 bases and J by 8 bases, with 11 bases between them.

The rearrangement joins TRBV7-3 to TRBJ2-2; the D gene is possibly TRBD2 (5 bases). This CDR3 has 14 amino acids. Germline values: CDR1 SGHTA, CDR2 FQGTGA. The germline V and J ends were trimmed by 5 bases and 3 bases, with 10 bases remaining between them. CDR3 residues: CASSVSGYTGELFF. The CDR3 nucleotides read TGTGCCAGCAGCGTAAGCGGATACACCGGGGAGCTGTTTTTT. The full variable domain, its missing parts supplied by reference TRBV7-3 and TRBJ2-2, is GAGVSQTPSNKVTEKGKYVELRCDPISGHTALYWYRQSLGQGPEFLIYFQGTGAADDSGLPNDRFFAVRPEGSVSTLKIQRTERGDSAVYLCASSVSGYTGELFFGEGSRLTVL.

The chain employs TRBV29-1 and TRBJ2-7, with 10 bases matching TRBD2. The CDR3 is 14 amino acids. Germline values: CDR1 SQVTM, CDR2 ANQGSEA. V was pared by 4 bases and J by 4 bases, with 7 bases of the junction left unmatched. The CDR3 loop reads CSVGLAGVGYEQYF. The DNA of the CDR3 is TGCAGCGTTGGGCTAGCGGGAGTCGGGTACGAGCAGTACTTC.

This rearrangement joins TRBV5-1 to TRBJ2-2, with 11 bases that match TRBD1. The germline CDR1 and CDR2 sequences are SGHRS and YFSETQ. The CDR3 length is 16 residues. J was trimmed by 5 bases and V by 0 bases; bases with no gene match: 3. CDR3 in amino acids: CASSLAGTGGTGELFF. The CDR3 DNA follows: TGCGCCAGCAGCTTGGCCGGGACAGGGGGGACCGGGGAGCTGTTTTTT.

V usage is TRBV7-3 and J usage is TRBJ1-1; D gene unclear. Per germline, CDR1 SGHTA and CDR2 FQGTGA. V was clipped by 4 bases and J by 5 bases, with 8 bases between them. This CDR3 region has 12 residues. Here the CDR3 reads CASSSQGTEAFF. DNA for the CDR3: TGTGCCAGCAGCTCCCAAGGAACTGAAGCTTTCTTT.

V and J are TRBV5-1 and TRBJ2-7, with 11 bases identical to TRBD2. This CDR3 is 15 amino acids long. Per germline, CDR1 SGHRS and CDR2 YFSETQ. J was trimmed by 3 bases and V by 7 bases; bases with no gene match: 9. This CDR3 is CASGLEGLADYEQYF. In DNA form, the CDR3 reads TGCGCCAGCGGACTGGAGGGACTAGCGGACTACGAGCAGTACTTC. The full variable domain, rest sourced from reference TRBV5-1 and TRBJ2-7, is KAGVTQTPRYLIKTRGQQVTLSCSPISGHRSVSWYQQTPGQGLQFLFEYFSETQRNKGNFPGRFSGRQFSNSRSEMNVSTLELGDSALYLCASGLEGLADYEQYFGPGTRLTVT.

The rearrangement links TRBV5-1 to TRBJ2-5, with 8 nucleotides matching TRBD2. Trimming took 2 bases from V and 4 from J; bases not matched to a gene: 4. The CDR3 totals 14 residues. Germline lookup yields CDR1 SGHRS and CDR2 YFSETQ. The CDR3 sequence: CASSLGGTRETQYF. CDR3 nucleotides: TGCGCCAGCAGCTTAGGCGGGACTAGAGAGACCCAGTACTTC. Supplemented by reference TRBV5-1 and TRBJ2-5, the full variable domain reads KAGVTQTPRYLIKTRGQQVTLSCSPISGHRSVSWYQQTPGQGLQFLFEYFSETQRNKGNFPGRFSGRQFSNSRSEMNVSTLELGDSALYLCASSLGGTRETQYFGPGTRLLVL.

The V call is TRBV15, the J call TRBJ2-3; tentatively, D is TRBD1 (6 bases). The CDR3 has 16 amino acids. The germline gives CDR1 LNHNV, CDR2 YYDKDF (reference sequence). Trimming cost V 1 base and J 5 bases, with 16 bases left between them. CDR3 residues: CATSRVPTGLKDTQYF. In nucleotides, the CDR3 is TGTGCCACCAGCAGAGTTCCCACAGGGCTTAAAGATACGCAGTATTTT.

This clone was counted between two and nine times. The V call is TRBV5-1, the J call TRBJ2-2; TRBD2 matches at 10 bases. The V gene end was trimmed by 7 bases and the J gene end by 7 bases; junction bases not matched to a gene: 13. CDR1 is SGHRS and CDR2 is YFSETQ in the germline V gene. The CDR3 spans 16 residues. The CDR3 reads CASGVRTSGTIGELFF. In DNA form, the CDR3 reads TGCGCCAGCGGGGTCCGTACTAGCGGGACGATCGGGGAGCTGTTTTTT.

The chain links TRBV7-8 to TRBJ2-5; TRBD1 matches at 8 bases. Per the germline V gene, CDR1 is SGHVS and CDR2 is FQNEAQ. After removal of 1 base from V and 6 bases from J, the junction contained 7 bases not matched to a gene. The CDR3 is 15 amino acids. In nucleotides, the CDR3 is TGTGCCAGCAGCTTAGACAACAGGGGGAGAAAGACCCAGTACTTC. It specifies CASSLDNRGRKTQYF. The full variable domain, rest sourced from reference TRBV7-8 and TRBJ2-5, is GAGVSQSPRYKVAKRGQDVALRCDPISGHVSLFWYQQALGQGPEFLTYFQNEAQLDKSGLPSDRFFAERPEGSVSTLKIQRTQQEDSAVYLCASSLDNRGRKTQYFGPGTRLLVL.

J is TRBJ2-3 and V is TRBV7-9; 7 nucleotides align to TRBD2. V dropped 5 bases and J dropped 2; count of bases not matched to a gene: 7. Germline V gene data show CDR1 as SEHNR and CDR2 as FQNEAQ (reference sequence). The CDR3 has 15 amino acids. CDR3 residues: CASSAGGFYTDTQYF. The CDR3 nucleotides read TGTGCCAGCAGCGCCGGGGGGTTTTACACAGATACGCAGTATTTT.

This clone was recorded once. The V call is TRBV27, the J call TRBJ2-7; 11 bases line up with TRBD2. This CDR3 comprises 14 residues. Germline V gene data show CDR1 as MNHEY and CDR2 as SMNVEV (reference sequence). With V trimmed by 8 bases and J by 4 bases, 7 bases remained unmatched. This CDR3 reads CASQTSGSSYEQYF. The CDR3 coding sequence is TGTGCCAGCCAAACTAGCGGGAGCAGTTACGAGCAGTACTTC.

The rearrangement joins TRBV11-2 to TRBJ2-3; the D is unclear. Germline-derived CDR1 and CDR2 are SGHAT and FQNNGV. The CDR3 is 14 amino acids. Trimming stripped 5 bases from V and 2 bases from J, with 11 bases between. The CDR3, as DNA: TGTGCCAGCAGCCGGGCGGCCTCCACAGATACGCAGTATTTT. Its protein is CASSRAASTDTQYF. Full variable domain (rest looked up from reference TRBV11-2 and TRBJ2-3): EAGVAQSPRYKIIEKRQSVAFWCNPISGHATLYWYQQILGQGPKLLIQFQNNGVVDDSQLPKDRFSAERLKGVDSTLKIQPAKLEDSAVYLCASSRAASTDTQYFGPGTRLTVL.

The chain is built from TRBV5-8 and TRBJ1-1; TRBD1 is a possible D gene (5 bases). V was pared by 4 bases and J by 3 bases, with 19 bases between. The germline V gene encodes CDR1 SGHTS and CDR2 YDEGEE. This CDR3 has 16 residues. CDR3 protein: CASSRGHGLGYTEAFF. The CDR3, as DNA: TGTGCCAGCAGCCGCGGACACGGGCTAGGATACACTGAAGCTTTCTTT.

The chain uses TRBV28 and TRBJ2-7; D gene ambiguous. The V gene's germline CDR1 is MDHEN and CDR2 SYDVKM. The CDR3 contains 12 residues. V lost 8 bases and J 6 bases, leaving 14 bases between the germline ends. The CDR3: CASQSRPSEQYF. The DNA of the CDR3 is TGTGCCAGCCAAAGTCGTCCGTCCGAGCAGTACTTC.

This clone was seen only once. The chain uses TRBV6-5 and TRBJ1-5; D call uncertain. The CDR3 spans 14 residues. V was pared by 2 bases and J by 5 bases, with 10 bases between. CDR1 and CDR2 (germline): MNHEY, SVGAGI. CDR3 in DNA: TGTGCCAGCAGTTACGCTGCGGCCGATCAGCCCCAGCATTTT. Its translation is CASSYAAADQPQHF.

The chain carries TRBV6-5 and TRBJ2-1; 8 bases line up with TRBD2. Per the germline V gene, CDR1 is MNHEY and CDR2 is SVGAGI. V gave up 4 bases and J gave up 0 bases; unmatched junction bases: 2. The CDR3 consists of 15 residues. CDR3 nucleotides: TGTGCCAGCAGTTTAGCGGGAAGCTCCTACAATGAGCAGTTCTTC. Translating gives CASSLAGSSYNEQFF.

The V call is TRBV28, the J call TRBJ2-2; 10 nucleotides agree with TRBD2. V dropped 3 bases and J dropped 6; count of bases not matched to a gene: 7. CDR1 is MDHEN and CDR2 is SYDVKM in the germline V gene. The CDR3 extends over 16 amino acids. The chain's CDR3 is CASSFASGRVSGELFF. As DNA, the CDR3 is TGTGCCAGCAGTTTCGCCAGCGGGAGGGTCTCCGGGGAGCTGTTTTTT. The whole variable domain, filled in from reference TRBV28 and TRBJ2-2, reads DVKVTQSSRYLVKRTGEKVFLECVQDMDHENMFWYRQDPGLGLRLIYFSYDVKMKEKGDIPEGYSVSREKKERFSLILESASTNQTSMYLCASSFASGRVSGELFFGEGSRLTVL.

The chain carries TRBV2 and TRBJ2-1, with D possibly being TRBD2 (5 bases). CDR1 is SNHLY, CDR2 FYNNEI, per germline. The CDR3 spans 15 residues. V shed 6 bases and J shed 7 bases, with 19 bases lying between them. CDR3 residues: CASSAARSGNNEQFF. CDR3 coding DNA: TGTGCCAGCAGCGCGGCCCGTTCGGGGAATAATGAGCAGTTCTTC.

The chain links TRBV7-3 to TRBJ2-3; D is unclear. This CDR3 has 14 amino acids. The germline V gene has CDR1 SGHTA and CDR2 FQGTGA. The germline V and J ends were trimmed by 5 bases and 0 bases, with 9 bases remaining between them. The CDR3 reads CASSEYTSTDTQYF. The CDR3 DNA reads as TGTGCCAGCAGCGAGTACACTAGCACAGATACGCAGTATTTT.

The genes are TRBV7-8 and TRBJ2-7, with 9 bases identical to TRBD2. The CDR3 totals 16 residues. Unmatched junction bases numbered 8, after V lost 5 bases and J lost 0 bases. The germline gives CDR1 SGHVS, CDR2 FQNEAQ. CDR3 region: CASSPGLAKSSYEQYF. The CDR3, as DNA: TGTGCCAGCAGCCCCGGACTAGCGAAGTCCTCCTACGAGCAGTACTTC.